This T cell receptor (beta chain) was found in a study of T-cell memory formation after mild COVID-19. Whole-study findings and limits: A subset of responding clones appeared in pre-infection memory, suggesting cross-reactive memory joined.

This CDR3 region has 16 residues. V lost 4 bases and J 8 bases, leaving 21 bases between the germline ends. Germline assignment: CDR1 SEHNR and CDR2 FQNEAQ (reference sequence). In its sample, this clonotype was seen a few times. Its antigen is not known. TCRdb re-called the 5' RACE reads through MiXCR, storing one row per CDR3 protein. The sample records 300,000 to 400,000 distinct CDR3 sequences, 10% to 15% being singletons. The sample taken for sequencing was PBMCs or a T cell subset sorted from them (not recorded which). This sequence joins TRBV7-9 and TRBJ2-4; D is possibly TRBD1 or TRBD2 (7 bases each). This TCR derives from a man younger than 35 who had mild COVID-19 (a few samples of this study predate the infection). Cell type and time point are not known. CDR3: CASSSGQGGRVYIQYF. DNA for the CDR3: TGTGCCAGCAGCTCAGGCCAGGGGGGGCGAGTGTACATTCAGTACTTC.